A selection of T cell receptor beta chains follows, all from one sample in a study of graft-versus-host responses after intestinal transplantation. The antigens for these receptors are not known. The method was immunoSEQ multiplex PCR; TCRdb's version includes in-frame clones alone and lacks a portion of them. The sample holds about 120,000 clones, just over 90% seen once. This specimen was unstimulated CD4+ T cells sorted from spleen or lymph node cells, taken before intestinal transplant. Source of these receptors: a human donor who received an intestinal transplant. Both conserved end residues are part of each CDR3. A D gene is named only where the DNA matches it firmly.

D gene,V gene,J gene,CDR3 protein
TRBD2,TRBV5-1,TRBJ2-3,CASSYFSGRNTDTQYF
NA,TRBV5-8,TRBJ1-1,CASSLTGNTEAFF
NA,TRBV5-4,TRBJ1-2,CASSLVRTPRVYGYTF
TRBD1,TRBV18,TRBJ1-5,CASSPPARGRNQPQHF
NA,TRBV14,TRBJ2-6,CASSQDPGSGANVLTF
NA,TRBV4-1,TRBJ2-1,CASSQPSPGTPYNEQFF
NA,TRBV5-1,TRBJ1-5,CASSLRQPQHF
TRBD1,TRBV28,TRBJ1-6,CASSFRDRGNSPLHF
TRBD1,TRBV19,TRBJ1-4,CASSMTGEKLFF
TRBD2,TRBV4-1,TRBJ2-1,CASSQVRTSFEQFF
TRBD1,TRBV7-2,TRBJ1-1,CASRKTGWNTEAFF
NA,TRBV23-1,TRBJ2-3,CASCLTEDTQYF
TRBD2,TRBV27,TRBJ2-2,CASSLSRGAIRTGELFF
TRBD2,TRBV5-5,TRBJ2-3,CASSLPLIAGRTDTQYF
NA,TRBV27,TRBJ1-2,CASSLRQGYGYTF
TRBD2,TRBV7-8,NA,CASSLPGLADYEQYF
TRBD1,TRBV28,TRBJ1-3,CASARRDRAGNTIYF
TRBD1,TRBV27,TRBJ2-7,CASKDRGLYEQYF
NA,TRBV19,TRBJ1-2,CASSIRRTAYGYTF
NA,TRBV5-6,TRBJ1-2,CASSFFQTHNYGYTF
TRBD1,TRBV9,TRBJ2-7,CASSPGTGGKGEQYF
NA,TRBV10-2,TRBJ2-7,CASKNGDYEQYF
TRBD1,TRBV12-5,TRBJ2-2,CASGLGAGGYTGELFF
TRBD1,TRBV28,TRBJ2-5,CASRVTGQGRETQYF
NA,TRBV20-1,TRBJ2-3,CSARDQGTSSF
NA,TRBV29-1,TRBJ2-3,CSVMDGGDTQYF
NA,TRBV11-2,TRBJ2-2,CASSLVEGRTGELFF
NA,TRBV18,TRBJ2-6,CASSPLSGANVLTF
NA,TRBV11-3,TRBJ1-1,CASSLGQNTEAFF
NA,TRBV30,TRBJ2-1,CAWSDVGRGYNEQFF
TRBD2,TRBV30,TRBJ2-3,CALAGGADTQYF
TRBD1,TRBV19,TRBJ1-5,CASSIRGQANQPQHF
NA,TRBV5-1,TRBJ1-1,CASSLALGEAFF
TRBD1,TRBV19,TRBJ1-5,CASSGDRGDRQPQHF
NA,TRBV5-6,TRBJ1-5,CASSYRTVPSNQPQHF
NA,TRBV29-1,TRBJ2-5,CSGSETQETQYF
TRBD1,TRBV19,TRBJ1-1,CASSIYGTVNTEAFF
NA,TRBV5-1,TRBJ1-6,CASSLEGNNSPLHF
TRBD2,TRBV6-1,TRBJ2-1,CASTSAGVGGDEQFF
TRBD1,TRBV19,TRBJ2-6,CASSPGQGSSGANVLTF
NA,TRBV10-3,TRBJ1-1,CAIRWERGTEAFF
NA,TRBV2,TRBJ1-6,CATQGGSYNSPLHF
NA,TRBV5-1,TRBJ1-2,CASSLDRFYGYTF
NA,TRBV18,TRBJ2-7,CASSPIRVQAYEQYF
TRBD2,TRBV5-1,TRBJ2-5,CASSLQGLNIQETQYF
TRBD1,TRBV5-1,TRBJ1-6,CASSLEGAYNSPLHF
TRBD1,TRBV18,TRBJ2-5,CASSRTGPRETQYF
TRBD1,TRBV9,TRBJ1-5,CASSATGYSNQPQHF
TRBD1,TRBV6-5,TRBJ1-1,CASSYRDRAFF
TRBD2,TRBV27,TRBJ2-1,CASSLFFSFGLAGGVYNEQFF